The T cell receptor (beta chain) described here comes from a study of identical twins. A few counts support this clonotype. TCRdb re-called the 5' RACE reads with MiXCR, one entry per CDR3 protein. The sample holds fewer than 900,000 distinct CDR3 sequences, about 20% seen once. This CDR3 is built from 16 residues. Looked up from germline, CDR1 is SGHRS and CDR2 is YFSETQ. V was trimmed by 4 bases and J by 5 bases, leaving 21 bases between them. These data are also associated with another study on T cells expressing NK-cell markers.

Sequenced material: PBMCs. The rearrangement links TRBV5-1 to TRBJ1-1, with D maybe TRBD1 (6 bases). This TCR came from a woman between 18 and 29 years old in good health. CDR3 bases: TGCGCCAGCAGCCCCACCGCCCTACAGGGTCGGACTGAAGCTTTCTTT. As protein: CASSPTALQGRTEAFF. The whole variable domain, remainder taken from reference TRBV5-1 and TRBJ1-1, is KAGVTQTPRYLIKTRGQQVTLSCSPISGHRSVSWYQQTPGQGLQFLFEYFSETQRNKGNFPGRFSGRQFSNSRSEMNVSTLELGDSALYLCASSPTALQGRTEAFFGQGTRLTVV.